A single T cell receptor beta chain is shown here with its context. The entry originates in a study of CD8 T cells in Susac syndrome. When the RNA was reverse transcribed, random hexamers were used with an input of roughly 0.45 to 1 ug. TCRdb re-derived calls from the immunoSEQ multiplex PCR reads in MiXCR, one entry per CDR3 protein. The sample consists of roughly 150,000 distinct CDR3 sequences, about 95% of them appearing once. Trimming shortened V by 5 bases and J by 0 bases, and 8 bases separated the two germline ends. This CDR3 is 13 amino acids long. The receptor's source is a human donor with Susac syndrome. Sequencing was carried out using CD4+ T cells from PBMCs. The chain uses TRBV12-3 or TRBV12-4 and TRBJ2-7; D uncertain. CDR3 nucleotide sequence: TGTGCCAGCAGTGGTAGGAACTCCTACGAGCAGTACTTC. It encodes CASSGRNSYEQYF.